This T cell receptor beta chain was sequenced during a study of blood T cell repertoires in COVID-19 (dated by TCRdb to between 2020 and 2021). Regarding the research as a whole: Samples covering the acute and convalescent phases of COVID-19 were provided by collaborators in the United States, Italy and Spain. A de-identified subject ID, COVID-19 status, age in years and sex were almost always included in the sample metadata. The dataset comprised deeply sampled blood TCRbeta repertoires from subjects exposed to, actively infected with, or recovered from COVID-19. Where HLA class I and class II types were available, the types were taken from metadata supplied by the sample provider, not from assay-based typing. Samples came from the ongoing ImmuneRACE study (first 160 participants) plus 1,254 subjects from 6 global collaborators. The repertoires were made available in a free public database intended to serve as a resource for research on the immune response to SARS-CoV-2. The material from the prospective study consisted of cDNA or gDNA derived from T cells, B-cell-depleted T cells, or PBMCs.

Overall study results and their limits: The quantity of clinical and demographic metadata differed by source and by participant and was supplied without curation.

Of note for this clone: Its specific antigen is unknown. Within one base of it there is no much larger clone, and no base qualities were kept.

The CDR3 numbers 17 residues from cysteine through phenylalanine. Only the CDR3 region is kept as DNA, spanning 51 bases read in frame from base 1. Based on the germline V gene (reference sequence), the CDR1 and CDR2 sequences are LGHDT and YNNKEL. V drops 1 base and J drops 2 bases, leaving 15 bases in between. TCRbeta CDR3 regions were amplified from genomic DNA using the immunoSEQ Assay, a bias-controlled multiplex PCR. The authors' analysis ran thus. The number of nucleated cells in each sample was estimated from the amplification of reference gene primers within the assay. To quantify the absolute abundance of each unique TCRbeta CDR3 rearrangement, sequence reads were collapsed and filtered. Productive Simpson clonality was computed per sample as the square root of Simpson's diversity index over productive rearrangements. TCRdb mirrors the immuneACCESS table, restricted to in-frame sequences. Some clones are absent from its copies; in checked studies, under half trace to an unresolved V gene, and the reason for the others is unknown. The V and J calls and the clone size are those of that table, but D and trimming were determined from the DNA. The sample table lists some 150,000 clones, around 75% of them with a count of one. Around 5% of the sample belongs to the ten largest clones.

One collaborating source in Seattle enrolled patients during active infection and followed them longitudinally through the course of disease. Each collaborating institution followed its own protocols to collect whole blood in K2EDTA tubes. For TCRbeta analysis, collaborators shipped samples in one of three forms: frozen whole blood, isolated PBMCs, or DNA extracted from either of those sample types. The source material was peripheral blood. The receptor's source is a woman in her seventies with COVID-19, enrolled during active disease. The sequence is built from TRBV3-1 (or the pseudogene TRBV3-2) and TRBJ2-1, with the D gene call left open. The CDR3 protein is CASSQGSQARPYNEQFF. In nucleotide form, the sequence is TGTGCCAGCAGCCAAGGATCTCAGGCCCGGCCCTACAATGAGCAGTTCTTC.